This T cell receptor beta chain was documented in a study of blood T cell repertoires in COVID-19. Background on the study: COVID-19 samples, acute and convalescent, were from the United States, Italy and Spain. Nucleic acid was either cDNA or gDNA, and it came from T cells, B-cell-depleted T cells, or PBMCs.

In the authors' methods: The authors estimated nucleated cell counts from reference gene primer amplification. The data were produced by immunoSEQ multiplex PCR, yet TCRdb's version contains in-frame clones alone and is incomplete. From that table come the V and J calls and clone size; the DNA was used to work out D and trimming. The sample lists 200,000 to 300,000 clones, roughly 86% occurring once. This clone was counted only a few times. V was trimmed by 6 bases and J by 7 bases, leaving 15 bases between them. This CDR3 is built from 13 residues. CDR1 and CDR2 from the germline V gene are KGHSH and LQKENI.

The receptor comes from a human donor in a cohort sampled during active COVID-19. Sequenced input: peripheral blood. The rearrangement joins TRBV18 to TRBJ1-1; D remains ambiguous. As DNA, the CDR3 is TGTGCCAGCTCCCCGATAGTACAGATTGAAGCTTTCTTT. Translating gives CASSPIVQIEAFF.